This T cell receptor beta chain emerged from a study of blood T cell repertoires in COVID-19. About the research overall: Nucleic acid was either cDNA or gDNA, and it came from T cells, B-cell-depleted T cells, or PBMCs.

The assay was immunoSEQ multiplex PCR, and TCRdb's table has in-frame clones only and misses some. The sample has around 390,000 clones, approximately 87% seen once; the top ten hold roughly a tenth. Trimming took 1 base from V and 2 from J, leaving 8 bases between them. CDR1 is MNHEY, CDR2 SMNVEV, per germline (reference sequence). The CDR3 has 14 residues. V is TRBV27 and J is TRBJ1-2; D is undetermined. What was sequenced was PBMCs or T cells enriched from blood (not recorded which). This clonotype originated in a woman aged 45-65 years who had recovered from COVID-19. CDR3 region: CASSLFRENYGYTF. The CDR3 DNA reads TGTGCCAGCAGTTTATTTCGTGAGAACTATGGCTACACCTTC.